Shown below are 4 T cell receptor beta chains from a single sample sequenced in a study of blood T cell repertoires in COVID-19. Clones were read by immunoSEQ multiplex PCR, and TCRdb kept only the in-frame ones, dropping some. The data contain approximately 250,000 clones, 75% to 85% of them singletons. Sequencing was carried out using peripheral blood. Receptors originate from a human donor in a cohort sampled during active COVID-19.

This sequence joins TRBV10-3 and TRBJ1-5; no firm D call. Deletions cut 1 base from V and 7 bases from J, with 20 bases between. This CDR3 spans 17 amino acids. Looked up from germline, CDR1 is ENHRY and CDR2 is SYGVKD. The CDR3 DNA reads TGTGCCATCAGTGAGTACCTATCCGGGGTAAGCGGCCAGCCCCAGCATTTT. This gives the protein CAISEYLSGVSGQPQHF.

The J gene is TRBJ1-1, the V gene TRBV20-1, with a weak D call TRBD1 (6 bases). Germline V gene data show CDR1 as DFQATT and CDR2 as SNEGSKA (reference sequence). The ends were cut back, 3 bases at V and 5 bases at J, with 13 bases in the middle. This CDR3 contains 13 residues. The CDR3 region has the DNA TGCAGTGCTAGTCCGTGGCAGGGGACTGAAGCTTTCTTT. Its translation is CSASPWQGTEAFF.

This clone has a handful of counts. The gene calls are TRBV13 and TRBJ2-2, with 7 bases fitting TRBD2. Germline lookup yields CDR1 PRHDT and CDR2 FYEKMQ (reference sequence). The CDR3 length is 17 residues. After removal of 5 bases from V and 1 base from J, the junction contained 10 bases not matched to a gene. This chain's CDR3 is CASSPEVLAVNTGELFF. In nucleotides, the CDR3 is TGTGCCAGCAGCCCAGAAGTCCTAGCGGTGAACACCGGGGAGCTGTTTTTT.

This clone was recorded many times. Other DNA sequences in this sample translate to the same CDR3. V usage is TRBV3-1 (or the pseudogene TRBV3-2) and J usage is TRBJ2-5; 7 nucleotides line up with TRBD1. The junction had 7 bases not matched to a gene; V was cut back by 4 bases and J by 2 bases. Germline lookup yields CDR1 LGHDT and CDR2 YNNKEL (reference sequence). The CDR3 sequence is 15 residues long. The CDR3 here is CASSPPGRGQETQYF. The CDR3 DNA is TGTGCCAGCAGCCCCCCCGGCAGGGGGCAAGAGACCCAGTACTTC.